This T cell receptor (beta chain) is from a study of TIL therapy for anti-PD-1-resistant metastatic lung cancer. Looking at the study overall: Median patient age was 54, ranging 38-75 years. A few tumors were EGFR-mutant and two were ALK-rearranged. Tumors carried a median about 1.5 non-synonymous mutations per megabase.

Sequencing used immunoSEQ v3. Profiled with immunoSEQ multiplex PCR; TCRdb holds only in-frame clones, not every one. The data contain about 36,000 clones, more than 60% of them singletons. Findings and limits, study-wide: Infused TIL clonotypes partially replaced the baseline blood repertoire, then decayed over months.

This clone was observed a few times. Its antigen is currently unknown. Sample time point: pre-treatment sample, taken before nivolumab and TIL therapy. The origin of this receptor is a person aged 25 to 85 with non-small cell lung cancer. Specimen: blood, collected at baseline.

CDR3 amino acids: CASSLSGFLNNSPLHF. CDR3 bases: TGCGCCAGCAGCTTGTCGGGGTTTTTGAATAATTCACCCCTCCACTTT. The V call is TRBV5-1, the J call TRBJ1-6; D not resolved. Germline lookup yields CDR1 SGHRS and CDR2 YFSETQ. This CDR3 contains 16 residues. With 1 base removed from V and 5 bases from J, the gap between germline ends came to 13 bases.